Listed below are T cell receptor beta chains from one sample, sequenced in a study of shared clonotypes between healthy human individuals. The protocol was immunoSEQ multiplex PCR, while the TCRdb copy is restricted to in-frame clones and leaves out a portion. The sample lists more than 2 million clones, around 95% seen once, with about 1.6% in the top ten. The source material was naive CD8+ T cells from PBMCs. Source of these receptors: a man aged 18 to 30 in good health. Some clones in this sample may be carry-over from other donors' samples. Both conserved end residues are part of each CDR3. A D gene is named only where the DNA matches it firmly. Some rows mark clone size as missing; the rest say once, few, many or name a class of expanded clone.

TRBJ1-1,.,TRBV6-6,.,TGTGCCAGCAGTTACTCGACAGTGAACACTGAAGCTTTCTTT,CASSYSTVNTEAFF
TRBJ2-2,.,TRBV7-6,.,TGTGCCACTAAGGACGAGGGCGGGGAGCTGTTTTTT,CATKDEGGELFF
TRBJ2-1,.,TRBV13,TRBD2,TGTGCCAGCAGCCTACAGGGTGGTCGCGGGGGGAGCTCCTACAATGAGCAGTTCTTC,CASSLQGGRGGSSYNEQFF
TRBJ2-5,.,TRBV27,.,TGTGCCAGCTCCAAGTTGGGTTTTAAGGAGACCCAGTACTTC,CASSKLGFKETQYF
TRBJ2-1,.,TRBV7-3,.,TGTGCCAGCAGCCCGGACTCTCCCCTGGATGAGCAGTTCTTC,CASSPDSPLDEQFF
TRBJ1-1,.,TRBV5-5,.,TGTGCCAGCAGCTTTAGGGGCAGGACGGTGAACACTGAAGCTTTCTTT,CASSFRGRTVNTEAFF
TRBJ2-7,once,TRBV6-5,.,TGTGCCAGCAGTTACCGTGGCAGATTTATTCTCGAGCAGTACTTC,CASSYRGRFILEQYF
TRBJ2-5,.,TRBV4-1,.,TGCGCCAGCAGCCAAGATAAGGAGGTCGGGGAGACCCAGTACTTC,CASSQDKEVGETQYF
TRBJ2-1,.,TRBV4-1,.,TGCGCCAGCAGCCAAGATGGTACAGGCTCCTACAATGAGCAGTTCTTC,CASSQDGTGSYNEQFF
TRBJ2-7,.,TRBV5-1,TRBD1,TGCGCCAGCAGCTTGGGACAGGGTATTACCTACGAGCAGTACTTC,CASSLGQGITYEQYF
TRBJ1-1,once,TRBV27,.,TGTGCCAGCATCCCCCCCGAGGGGGACACTGAAGCTTTCTTT,CASIPPEGDTEAFF
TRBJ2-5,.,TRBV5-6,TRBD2,TGTGCCAGCAGCTTGGGGCCAGCGGGAGGGCCGGGGGAGACCCAGTACTTC,CASSLGPAGGPGETQYF
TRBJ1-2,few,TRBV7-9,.,TGTGCCAGCAGCCCCTCAGGCGCAAACTATGGCTACACCTTC,CASSPSGANYGYTF
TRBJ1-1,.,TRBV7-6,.,TGTGCCAGCAGCACCGGGAACACTGAAGCTTTCTTT,CASSTGNTEAFF
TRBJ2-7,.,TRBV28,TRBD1,TGTGCCAGCAGGTACCCGGGACAGGTCTACGAGCAGTACTTC,CASRYPGQVYEQYF
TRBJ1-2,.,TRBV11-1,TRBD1,TGTGCCAGCAGCCACGGGACAGGGAGCGGCTATGGCTACACCTTC,CASSHGTGSGYGYTF
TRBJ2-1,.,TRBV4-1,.,TGCGCCAGCAGCGGGAGAAGCGCCTACAATGAGCAGTTCTTC,CASSGRSAYNEQFF
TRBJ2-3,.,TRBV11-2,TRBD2,TGTGCCAGCAGCTTAGAGGTCGGACTAGCGGGCTTCGGAGATACGCAGTATTTT,CASSLEVGLAGFGDTQYF
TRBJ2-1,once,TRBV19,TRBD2,TGTGCCAGTAACCCCACTAGCGGGAGGGCCTACCATGAGCAGTTCTTC,CASNPTSGRAYHEQFF
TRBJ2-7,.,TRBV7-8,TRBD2,TGTGCCAGCAGCTCAGCGGGGGGCGCCGGGTACGAGCAGTACTTC,CASSSAGGAGYEQYF
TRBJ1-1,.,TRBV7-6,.,TGTGCCAGCACCTACTACGGTTTCTTT,CASTYYGFF
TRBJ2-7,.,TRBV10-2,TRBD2,TGCGCCAGCAGCGTCGGGGCGGGAGTAGAGCAGTACTTC,CASSVGAGVEQYF
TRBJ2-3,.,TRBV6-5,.,TGTGCCAGCAGCGAACAGGAGAGCACAGATACGCAGTATTTT,CASSEQESTDTQYF
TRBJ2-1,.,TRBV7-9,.,TGTGCCAGCAGCGCCGCATACAATGAGCAGTTCTTC,CASSAAYNEQFF
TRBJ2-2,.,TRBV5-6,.,TGTGCCAGCAACTCGGTCTGGGACCTCACAGACACCGGGGAGCTGTTTTTT,CASNSVWDLTDTGELFF
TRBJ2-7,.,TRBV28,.,TGTGCCAGCAGTTTCGGCAGCTTCGGCGAGCAGTACTTC,CASSFGSFGEQYF
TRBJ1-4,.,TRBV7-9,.,TGTGCCAGCAGCTCGCCGACGGGGGGGAAACTGTTTTTT,CASSSPTGGKLFF
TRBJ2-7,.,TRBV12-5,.,TGTGCTAGTGGTTTGTTAATAGAGTACTTC,CASGLLIEYF
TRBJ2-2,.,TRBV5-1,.,TGCGCCAGCAGCCCCAGGGGGGGATCCCCGAACACCGGGGAGCTGTTTTTT,CASSPRGGSPNTGELFF
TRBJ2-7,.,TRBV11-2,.,TGTGCCAGCAGCTTAGGGACCATCTACGAGCAGTACTTC,CASSLGTIYEQYF
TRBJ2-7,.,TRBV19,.,TGTGCCAGTAGTCCGGACACGGCTTCCTACGAGCAGTACTTC,CASSPDTASYEQYF
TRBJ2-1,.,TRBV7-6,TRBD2,TGTGCCAGCAGCCCACCCCCTAGCGGGAGGGAAGCTGAGCAGTTCTTC,CASSPPPSGREAEQFF
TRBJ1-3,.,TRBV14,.,TGTGCCAGCAGCCAAGATTTGGCCGAGCCCTCTGGAAACACCATATATTTT,CASSQDLAEPSGNTIYF
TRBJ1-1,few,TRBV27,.,TGTGCCAGCATTTCGGGGAACACTGAAGCTTTCTTT,CASISGNTEAFF
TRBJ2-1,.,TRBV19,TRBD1,TGTGCCAGTAGTATCGACAGGGCATCCTACAATGAGCAGTTCTTC,CASSIDRASYNEQFF
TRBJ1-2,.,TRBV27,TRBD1,TGTGCCAGCAGGCTGACAGGGTTCTATGGCTACACCTTC,CASRLTGFYGYTF
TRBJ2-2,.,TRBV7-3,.,TGTGCCAGCAGCTTAAACGGCGGGAACACCGGGGAGCTGTTTTTT,CASSLNGGNTGELFF
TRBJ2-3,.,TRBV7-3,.,TGTGCCAGCAGCTTAACTGCTGGGGCTAGAGATACGCAGTATTTT,CASSLTAGARDTQYF
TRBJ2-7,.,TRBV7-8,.,TGTGCCAGCAGACCAGCGTGGGGTCTTAGCTCCTACGAGCAGTACTTC,CASRPAWGLSSYEQYF
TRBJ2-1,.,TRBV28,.,TGTGTCAGCCTGAACCCCACTTCCCTCTACAATGAGCAGTTCTTC,CVSLNPTSLYNEQFF
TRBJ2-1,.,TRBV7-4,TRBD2,TGTGCCAGCACAAAAGAAAGCGCTAGCGGGATGCCGTATGAGCAGTTCTTC,CASTKESASGMPYEQFF
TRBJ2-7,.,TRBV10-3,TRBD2,TGTGCCATCAGTGGGGGGACTAGCGGGACCGGTTACGAGCAGTACTTC,CAISGGTSGTGYEQYF
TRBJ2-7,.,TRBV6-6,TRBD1,TGTGCCAGCAGGACAAGGGGACAGGGGGCTAACGAGCAGTACTTC,CASRTRGQGANEQYF
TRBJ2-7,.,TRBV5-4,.,TGTGCCAGCAGCTCCGATGCGGGCGGGGAGCAGTACTTC,CASSSDAGGEQYF
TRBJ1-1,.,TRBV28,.,TGTGCCAGCAGTCCTCAAAGACAGGTCCCTGAAGCTTTCTTT,CASSPQRQVPEAFF
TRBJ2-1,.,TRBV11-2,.,TGTGCCAGCAGCTTAGTTCGGGCGAGGACCTACAATGAGCAGTTCTTC,CASSLVRARTYNEQFF
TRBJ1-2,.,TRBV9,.,TGTGCCAGCAGCGTAGGCACAGGCAATTCTAACTATGGCTACACCTTC,CASSVGTGNSNYGYTF
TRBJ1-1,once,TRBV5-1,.,TGCGCCAGCAGCTTTCGGACAGAAGCACTTGAAGCTTTCTTT,CASSFRTEALEAFF
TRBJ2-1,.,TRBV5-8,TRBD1,TGTGCCAGCAGCTATGGACAGGGGGCAGGCGATGAGCAGTTCTTC,CASSYGQGAGDEQFF
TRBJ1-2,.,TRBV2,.,TGTGCCAGCACCCCCCGCAGAGGCGCGGATTCCTATGGCTACACCTTC,CASTPRRGADSYGYTF
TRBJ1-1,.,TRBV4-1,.,TGCGCCAGCAGCCAATGGGAAGGGGGAGGGCTGGAAGCTTTCTTT,CASSQWEGGGLEAFF
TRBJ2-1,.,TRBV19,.,TGTGCCAGTAGTATTCTTGGACAGAGACAATACAATGAGCAGTTCTTC,CASSILGQRQYNEQFF
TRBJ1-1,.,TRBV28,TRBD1,TGTGCCAGCACCCGGGACAGGGGACAAGCTGAAGCTTTCTTT,CASTRDRGQAEAFF
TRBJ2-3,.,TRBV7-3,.,TGTGCCAGCAGCTTAGTCCTCGCAGATACGCAGTATTTT,CASSLVLADTQYF
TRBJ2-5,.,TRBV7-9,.,TGTGCCAGCAGCTCCAGTTCTGCGAACAACCAAGAGACCCAGTACTTC,CASSSSSANNQETQYF
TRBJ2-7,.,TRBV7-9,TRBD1,TGTGCCAGCAGCCCACGGGACAGGGAATGGCACGAGCAGTACTTC,CASSPRDREWHEQYF